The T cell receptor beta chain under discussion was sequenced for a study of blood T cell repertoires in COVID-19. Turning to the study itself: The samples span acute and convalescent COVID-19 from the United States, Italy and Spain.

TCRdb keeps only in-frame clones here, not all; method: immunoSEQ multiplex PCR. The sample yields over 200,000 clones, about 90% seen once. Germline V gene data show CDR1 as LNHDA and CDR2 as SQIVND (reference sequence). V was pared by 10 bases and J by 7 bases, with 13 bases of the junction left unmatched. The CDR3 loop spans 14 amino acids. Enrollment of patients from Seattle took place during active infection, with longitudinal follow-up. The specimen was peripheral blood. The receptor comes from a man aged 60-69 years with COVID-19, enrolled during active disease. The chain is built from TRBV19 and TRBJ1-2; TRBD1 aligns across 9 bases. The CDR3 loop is CATSAQQGAGGYTF. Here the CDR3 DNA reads TGTGCCACCTCCGCTCAACAGGGGGCAGGTGGCTACACCTTC.